Listed below are T cell receptor beta chains from one sample, sequenced in a study of T cell responses to AZD1222 COVID-19 vaccine. The repertoire was sequenced with immunoSEQ multiplex PCR; TCRdb's copy has only in-frame clones and lacks some. Altogether around 140,000 clones are present, more than 85% being singletons, with the ten largest covering about 5%. The sample in question was peripheral blood, obtained on day 0 of AZD1222 vaccination. Every receptor here comes from an adult in good health. Both conserved end residues are part of each CDR3. The order of the fields is V gene, J gene, clone size, D gene, CDR3 DNA, CDR3 protein. D genes are given only for firm matches. A clone size is listed for some rows: how often the clone was seen (once, few, many), or a class if it is expanded.

TRBV19,TRBJ1-1,.,.,TGTGCCAGTGGGTTAGGACCTAACACTGAAGCTTTCTTT,CASGLGPNTEAFF
TRBV4-2,TRBJ2-5,.,.,TGTGCCAGCAGCCAAGGACGAATGGGCCTCCAAGAGACCCAGTACTTC,CASSQGRMGLQETQYF
TRBV7-9,TRBJ1-2,.,.,TGTGCCAGCAGTTTACCCACCCAGAACTATGGCTACACCTTC,CASSLPTQNYGYTF
TRBV10-1,TRBJ1-1,.,.,TGCGCCAGCAGTGGCCCTAACACTGAAGCTTTCTTT,CASSGPNTEAFF
TRBV7-3,TRBJ2-3,.,TRBD2,TGTGCCAGCAGCTCCAGACTAGCGGGGGACACAGATACGCAGTATTTT,CASSSRLAGDTDTQYF
TRBV5-4,TRBJ1-2,.,TRBD1,TGTGCCAGCAGCTTCGGGACAGACCTTTCTGGCTACACCTTC,CASSFGTDLSGYTF
TRBV18,TRBJ1-2,.,TRBD1,TGTGCCAGCTCACCCGTGGCAGGGGGCGGCAGCTATGGCTACACCTTC,CASSPVAGGGSYGYTF
TRBV10-3,TRBJ1-4,.,.,TGTGCCATCAGTGAGTCGACAGTCCAATCGGGAAAACTGTTTTTT,CAISESTVQSGKLFF
TRBV5-1,TRBJ2-7,.,.,TGCGCCAGCAGCCCTGGACCCCCAAGCGCGCAGTACTTC,CASSPGPPSAQYF
TRBV7-2,TRBJ2-7,.,.,TGTGCCAGCTCATGGGGGAGAGTCTCCTACGAGCAGTACTTC,CASSWGRVSYEQYF
TRBV9,TRBJ2-3,.,TRBD2,TGTGCCAGCAGCGTAGAAGGGACTAGCGGGTGGGGAACAGATACGCAGTATTTT,CASSVEGTSGWGTDTQYF
TRBV9,TRBJ1-1,.,.,TGTGCCAGCAGCGTCGGTCTGGGGGAACACACTGAAGCTTTCTTT,CASSVGLGEHTEAFF
TRBV29-1,TRBJ2-1,.,.,TGCAGCGTTGAGATAGGATGGTCCAATGAGCAGTTCTTC,CSVEIGWSNEQFF
TRBV4-1,TRBJ1-2,.,.,TGCGCCAGCAGCCAAGGAGGGGGAACCAACTATGGCTACACCTTC,CASSQGGGTNYGYTF
TRBV12-3/TRBV12-4,TRBJ1-2,.,TRBD1,TGTGCCAGCAGCCGGACAGGGAACTATGGCTACACCTTC,CASSRTGNYGYTF
TRBV19,TRBJ1-1,.,.,TGTGCCAGTAGTCGGGGCAGGGTGATCGGCACTGAAGCTTTCTTT,CASSRGRVIGTEAFF
TRBV29-1,TRBJ1-1,.,TRBD1,TGCAGCGACCTGACAGGGGCAGGGGGAACTGAAGCTTTCTTT,CSDLTGAGGTEAFF
TRBV6-5,TRBJ1-2,.,.,TGTGCCACCCTGACAGTTTATGGCTACACCTTC,CATLTVYGYTF
TRBV11-2,TRBJ1-4,.,.,TGTGCCAGCAGCTTAGCCGGACTCTTGGGCGAAAAACTGTTTTTT,CASSLAGLLGEKLFF
TRBV7-2,TRBJ1-3,.,.,TGTGCCAGCAGCTTAACAGGATATAGCTCTGGAAACACCATATATTTT,CASSLTGYSSGNTIYF
TRBV20-1,TRBJ2-1,.,.,TGCAGTGCTAGAGTAGGTTGGGAGCAGTTCTTC,CSARVGWEQFF
TRBV19,TRBJ2-7,.,.,TGTGCCAGTACAGCCCCGGGCTCCTACGAGCAGTACTTC,CASTAPGSYEQYF
TRBV27,TRBJ2-3,.,TRBD2,TGTGCCAGCAGTCAGCCTTTTAGCGGGGGGAGCACAGATACGCAGTATTTT,CASSQPFSGGSTDTQYF
TRBV19,TRBJ2-5,once,TRBD1,TGTGCCAGTAGTACTCCGGGACAGGGATCTCAAGAGACCCAGTACTTC,CASSTPGQGSQETQYF
TRBV9,TRBJ2-3,.,TRBD2,TGTGCCAGCAGCGCAGGACTAGTTGGGGATACGCAGTATTTT,CASSAGLVGDTQYF
TRBV29-1,TRBJ2-2,.,TRBD1,TGCAGCGTAGGACAGGGTGGCGGCGGGGAGCTGTTTTTT,CSVGQGGGGELFF
TRBV2,TRBJ1-1,.,.,TGTGCCAGCAGTGATATAAGTGGTCGGCCTACGGGCGGTAACACTGAAGCTTTCTTT,CASSDISGRPTGGNTEAFF
TRBV19,TRBJ1-5,few,.,TGTGCCAGTAGTGGTATCGTCGTGTTTAGCAATCAGCCCCAGCATTTT,CASSGIVVFSNQPQHF
TRBV5-4,TRBJ1-5,.,.,TGTGCCAGCAGCTTGGGAGGGGGAGACAATCAGCCCCAGCATTTT,CASSLGGGDNQPQHF
TRBV4-3,TRBJ2-2,.,TRBD2,TGCGCCAGCAGCCAAGTGAGGGCGACGCTAGCGGGAGCGAACACCGGGGAGCTGTTTTTT,CASSQVRATLAGANTGELFF
TRBV6-5,TRBJ2-3,.,TRBD1,TGTGCCAGCAGTTCCGGGACAGGGTCTTACGATACGCAGTATTTT,CASSSGTGSYDTQYF
TRBV5-4,TRBJ2-3,.,.,TGTGCCAGCACCTTGGGGGATACGCAGTATTTT,CASTLGDTQYF
TRBV4-1,TRBJ1-4,.,.,TGCGCCAGCAGCCCCGACAGGTTTGCTGAAAAACTGTTTTTT,CASSPDRFAEKLFF
TRBV4-3,TRBJ2-7,.,TRBD1,TGCGCCAGCAGCCAAGATTCCGGGACAGCCTACGAGCAGTACTTC,CASSQDSGTAYEQYF
TRBV21-1,TRBJ2-7,.,.,TGTGCCAGCAGCAAAGCAGGGCCCAGGGTAGGCTACGAGCAGTACTTC,CASSKAGPRVGYEQYF
TRBV30,TRBJ2-1,once,TRBD1,TGTGCCTGGAGTATATTTGCGGACAGGTACAATGAGCAGTTCTTC,CAWSIFADRYNEQFF
TRBV27,TRBJ2-2,.,.,TGTGCCAGCAGTTTCGGGGCTAGTTTGGGCGGGGAGCTGTTTTTT,CASSFGASLGGELFF
TRBV3-1/TRBV3-2,TRBJ2-3,.,TRBD2,TGTGCCAGCAGCAAAGCTAGCGGGGGGCCGTATACGCAGTATTTT,CASSKASGGPYTQYF